The 9 T cell receptor beta chains given below trace back to one sample, sequenced in a study of T cell repertoires in cytomegalovirus infection. TCRdb recomputed calls from the reads with MiXCR, one row per CDR3 protein. The table lists 650,000 to 900,000 distinct CDR3 sequences, around a third of them singletons. Their specific antigens are unknown. The input for sequencing was cultured CD8+ T cells from PBMCs, taken from culture after CMV antigen stimulation. These receptors all stem from a human donor in good health (CMV status not recorded). Some clones in this sample may be carry-over from other donors' samples.

In this sample, this clonotype turned up once. The chain carries TRBV6-6 and TRBJ2-7; tentatively, D is TRBD2 (6 bases). There are 13 residues in the CDR3. Looked up from germline, CDR1 is MNHNY and CDR2 is SVGAGI (reference sequence). V lost 5 bases and J 7 bases, leaving 15 bases between the germline ends. CDR3 nucleotides: TGTGCCAGCAGTCCTACTGCGGGGCATGAGCAGTACGTC. Its translation is CASSPTAGHEQYV.

V is TRBV7-9 and J is TRBJ1-5; 8 nucleotides match TRBD1. This CDR3 has 18 amino acids. Losses at the gene ends were 1 base for V and 1 base for J; bases not matched to a gene: 9. Looked up from germline, CDR1 is SEHNR and CDR2 is FQNEAQ (reference sequence). CDR3 sequence (DNA): TGTGCCAGCAGCTTAGTCCCAGGGGGCGCGGAGAGCAATCAGCCCCAGCATTTT. It encodes CASSLVPGGAESNQPQHF.

This clonotype was counted only a few times. The chain links TRBV19 to TRBJ1-3, with TRBD1 matching 7 bases. The germline CDR1 and CDR2 sequences are LNHDA and SQIVND (reference sequence). V shed 2 bases, J shed 1 base, and the junction held 5 bases outside the gene matches. The CDR3 runs 16 residues. CDR3 sequence (DNA): TGTGCCAGTAGTATATTGCGGGACAGATCTGGAAACACCATATATTTT. Amino acids: CASSILRDRSGNTIYF.

V is TRBV5-4 and J is TRBJ1-2, with D unclear. The CDR3 spans 17 residues. CDR1 is SGHNT and CDR2 is YYREEE in the germline V gene (reference sequence). V was pared by 4 bases and J by 1 base, with 20 bases between. The CDR3 region is CASSDRARPTFNYGYTF. CDR3 DNA sequence: TGTGCCAGCAGCGACCGGGCCCGACCTACCTTTAACTATGGCTACACCTTC.

This clonotype turned up a few times. The rearrangement uses TRBV12-3 or TRBV12-4 and TRBJ2-2; TRBD2 agrees at 12 bases. Trimming at V came to 4 bases and at J to 1 base, leaving 4 bases not matched to a gene. This CDR3 is 17 amino acids long. This CDR3 is CASSSSGGAGNTGELFF. The CDR3 DNA is TGTGCCAGCAGTTCTAGCGGGGGGGCAGGGAACACCGGGGAGCTGTTTTTT.

The table lists this clonotype with many counts. The chain employs TRBV5-1 and TRBJ1-1, with D possibly matching TRBD1 (6 bases). Trimming pared 4 bases from V and 6 bases from J, leaving 25 bases between. The CDR3 length is 17 residues. Germline V gives CDR1 SGHRS, CDR2 YFSETQ. The CDR3 nucleotides read TGCGCCAGCAGCACCGCGGGAGGGGGTCGAAGGAGGCCTGAAGCTTTCTTT. Amino acids: CASSTAGGGRRRPEAFF.

The chain recombines TRBV10-3 with TRBJ1-2; D uncertain. V shed 4 bases and J shed 4 bases, with 10 bases lying between them. There are 13 residues in the CDR3. The germline gives CDR1 ENHRY, CDR2 SYGVKD. DNA of the CDR3: TGTGCCATCAGTGTGAACACGATCTATGGCTACACCTTC. Translating gives CAISVNTIYGYTF.

The genes are TRBV6-1 and TRBJ2-3, with D perhaps matching TRBD1 (8 bases). Germline values: CDR1 MNHNS, CDR2 SASEGT. The CDR3 totals 15 residues. V was trimmed by 6 bases and J by 4 bases, leaving 17 bases between them. CDR3 bases: TGTGCCAGCAGACGACTAGCCAGGGGGCCAGATACGCAGTATTTT. It specifies CASRRLARGPDTQYF.

This clonotype was recorded at least ten times. J is TRBJ2-1 and V is TRBV6-2 or TRBV6-3; 7 positions match TRBD2. V lost 3 bases and J lost 4; bases outside the gene matches: 3. CDR3 length: 14 amino acids. Germline V gene data show CDR1 as MNHEY and CDR2 as SVGEGT. The CDR3 sequence is CASSYGGGYNEQFF. The DNA of the CDR3 is TGTGCCAGCAGTTATGGGGGGGGGTACAATGAGCAGTTCTTC.